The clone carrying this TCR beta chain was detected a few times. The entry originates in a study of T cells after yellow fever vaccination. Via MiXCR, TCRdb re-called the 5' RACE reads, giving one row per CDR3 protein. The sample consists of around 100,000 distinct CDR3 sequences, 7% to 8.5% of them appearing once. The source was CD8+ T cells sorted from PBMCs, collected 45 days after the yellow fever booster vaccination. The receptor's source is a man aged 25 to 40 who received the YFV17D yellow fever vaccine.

The CDR3 region is CASSQDPDSHTGELFF. The CDR3 nucleotides are TGTGCCAGCAGCCAAGATCCCGACTCACACACCGGGGAGCTGTTTTTT. The chain recombines TRBV4-2 with TRBJ2-2; D is undetermined. Germline CDR1 reads LGHNA; CDR2 reads YNFKEQ. The V and J ends lost 0 bases and 3 bases respectively, with 11 bases between them. The CDR3 extends over 16 amino acids.